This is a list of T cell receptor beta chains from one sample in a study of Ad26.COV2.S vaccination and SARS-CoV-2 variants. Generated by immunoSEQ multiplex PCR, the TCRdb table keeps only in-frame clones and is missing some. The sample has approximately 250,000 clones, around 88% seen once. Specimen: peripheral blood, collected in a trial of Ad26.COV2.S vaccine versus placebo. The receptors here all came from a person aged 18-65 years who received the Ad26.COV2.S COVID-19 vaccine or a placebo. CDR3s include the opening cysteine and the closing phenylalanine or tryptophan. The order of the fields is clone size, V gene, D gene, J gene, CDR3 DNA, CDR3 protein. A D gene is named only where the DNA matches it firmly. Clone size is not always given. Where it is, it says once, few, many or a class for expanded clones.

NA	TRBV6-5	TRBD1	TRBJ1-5	TGTGCCAGCAGCAGACAGGGACTAAATCAGCCCCAGCATTTT	CASSRQGLNQPQHF
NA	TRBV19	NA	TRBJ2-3	TGTGCCAGTCAGCAGGGGATGACAGATACGCAGTATTTT	CASQQGMTDTQYF
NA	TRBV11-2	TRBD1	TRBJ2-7	TGTGCCAGCAGCCTCCGGGACAGATACGAGCAGTACTTC	CASSLRDRYEQYF
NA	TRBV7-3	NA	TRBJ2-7	TGTGCCAGCAGTCCAGGGCGACAGGACTACTACGAGCAGTACTTC	CASSPGRQDYYEQYF
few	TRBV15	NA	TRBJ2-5	TGTGCCACCAGCAGAGTTTCGCCCCAAGAGACCCAGTACTTC	CATSRVSPQETQYF
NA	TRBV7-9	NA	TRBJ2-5	TGTGCCAGCAGCGGGAAGACAGATCAAGAGACCCAGTACTTC	CASSGKTDQETQYF
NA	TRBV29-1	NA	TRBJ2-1	TGCAGCGTTGAGTACTCACAGGGCGATGAGCAGTTCTTC	CSVEYSQGDEQFF
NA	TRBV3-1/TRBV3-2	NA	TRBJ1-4	TGTGCCAGCAGCCCTTCCACCGGGACAACGATGGAAAAACTGTTTTTT	CASSPSTGTTMEKLFF
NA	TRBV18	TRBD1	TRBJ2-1	TGTGCCAGCTCACCGCCGACAGGGGGCAATGAGCAGTTCTTC	CASSPPTGGNEQFF
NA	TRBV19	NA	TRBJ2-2	TGTGCCAGTAGTATAATGGAAGGGACCGGGGAGCTGTTTTTT	CASSIMEGTGELFF
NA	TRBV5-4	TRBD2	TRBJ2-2	TGTGCCAGCAGCTTGAGCGGGAGCTACACCGGGGAGCTGTTTTTT	CASSLSGSYTGELFF
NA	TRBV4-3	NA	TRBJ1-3	TGCGCCAGCAGCCAAGATCTCCTCAGGGGCACTGGAAACACCATATATTTT	CASSQDLLRGTGNTIYF
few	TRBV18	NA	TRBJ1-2	TGTGCCAGCTCAGGGAACAGGGATGGCTACACCTTC	CASSGNRDGYTF
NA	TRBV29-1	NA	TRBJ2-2	TGCAGCGTTGAAGATCTAGATCCTGCGAACACCGGGGAGCTGTTTTTT	CSVEDLDPANTGELFF
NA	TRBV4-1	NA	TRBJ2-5	TGCGCCAGCAGCCAACACCTCTTTACGGAGATGGTTGAGACCCAGTACTTC	CASSQHLFTEMVETQYF
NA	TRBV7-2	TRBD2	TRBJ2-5	TGTGCCAGCAGCCTCGGACTAGCGAAAGAGACCCAGTACTTC	CASSLGLAKETQYF
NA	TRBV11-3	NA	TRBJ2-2	TGTGCCAGCAGCCGAGGGGTGAGAGGGGCCGCCGGGGAGCTGTTTTTT	CASSRGVRGAAGELFF
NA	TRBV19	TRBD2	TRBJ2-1	TGTGCCAGTAGTATCCTCCTTGGTAGCGGGGCCCCCTCCTACAATGAGCAGTTCTTC	CASSILLGSGAPSYNEQFF
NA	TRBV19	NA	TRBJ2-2	TGTGCCAGTAGTTTACCAGTGAACACCGGGGAGCTGTTTTTT	CASSLPVNTGELFF
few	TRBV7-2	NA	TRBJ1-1	TGTGCCACCGGCGGTAACTTTCCGAGGAACACTGAAGCTTTCTTT	CATGGNFPRNTEAFF
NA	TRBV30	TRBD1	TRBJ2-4	TGTGCCTGGAGTCTCGCAGGACAGGGGGAAAACATTCAGTACTTC	CAWSLAGQGENIQYF
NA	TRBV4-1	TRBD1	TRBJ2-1	TGCGCCAGCAGCCACCTAGAGGGACAGGCCTACAATGAGCAGTTCTTC	CASSHLEGQAYNEQFF
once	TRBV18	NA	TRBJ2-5	TGTGCCAGCTCACGGACTCTCGGGGAGACCCAGTACTTC	CASSRTLGETQYF
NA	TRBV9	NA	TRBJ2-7	TGTGCCAGCAGCGTAGATGGGGCAGGGATCTACGAGCAGTACTTC	CASSVDGAGIYEQYF
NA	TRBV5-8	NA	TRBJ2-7	TGTGCCAGCAGCTTGTTCCGGGACCTGGGGGACTTC	CASSLFRDLGDF
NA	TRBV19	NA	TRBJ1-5	TGTGCCAGTAGTCTGACACCCTCCAATCAGCCCCAGCATTTT	CASSLTPSNQPQHF
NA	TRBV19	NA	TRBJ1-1	TGTGCCAGTAGTATTAGGATATTGGCGTACACTGAAGCTTTCTTT	CASSIRILAYTEAFF
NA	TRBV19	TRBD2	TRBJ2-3	TGTGCCAGTAGTCTTACTAGCGCCTCTAGCACAGATACGCAGTATTTT	CASSLTSASSTDTQYF
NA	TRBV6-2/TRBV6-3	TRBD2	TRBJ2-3	TGTGCCAGCAGTTACGTAGCGGGAGGGCCTGAAACAGATACGCAGTATTTT	CASSYVAGGPETDTQYF
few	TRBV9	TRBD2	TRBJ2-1	TGTGCCAGCAGCGTATTGACTAGCGGGAGCCAAATCTTC	CASSVLTSGSQIF
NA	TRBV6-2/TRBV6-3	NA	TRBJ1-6	TGTGCCAGCGGTTTGGGGCATCGGTCACCCCTCCACTTT	CASGLGHRSPLHF
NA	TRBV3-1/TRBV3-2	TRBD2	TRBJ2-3	TGTGCCAGCAGCCAAGATGTCGAGAGACTAGCGCCGATGGGTACGCAGTATTTT	CASSQDVERLAPMGTQYF
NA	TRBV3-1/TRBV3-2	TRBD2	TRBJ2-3	TGTGCCAGCAGCCAGAAGGGACTAGCGGGAGCGGATACGCAGTATTTT	CASSQKGLAGADTQYF
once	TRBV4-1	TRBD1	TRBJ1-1	TGCGCCAGCAGCCTGGGACAGGGGGCGAACACTGAAGCTTTCTTT	CASSLGQGANTEAFF
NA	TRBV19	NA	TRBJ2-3	TGTGCCAGTAGTATGCGGCGGATCACAGATACGCAGTATTTT	CASSMRRITDTQYF
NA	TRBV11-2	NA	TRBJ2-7	TGTGCCAGCAGCTTAGCCCCCGGGGGATACGAGCAGTACTTC	CASSLAPGGYEQYF
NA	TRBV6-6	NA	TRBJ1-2	TGTGCCAGCAGTTACCAGACGCCGACCGCCCACTATGGCTACACCTTC	CASSYQTPTAHYGYTF
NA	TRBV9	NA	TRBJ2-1	TGTGCCAGCAGCGTAGGGAGCGGCCCCTACAATGAGCAGTTCTTC	CASSVGSGPYNEQFF
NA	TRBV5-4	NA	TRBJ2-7	TGTGCCAGCAGCATCGGAACCGGAGGAGCCTACGAGCAGTACTTC	CASSIGTGGAYEQYF
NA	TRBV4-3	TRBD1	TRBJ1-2	TGCGCCAGCAGCCAAATTTCGGACAGGGGGGGCTATGGCTACACCTTC	CASSQISDRGGYGYTF
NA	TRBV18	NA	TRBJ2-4	TGTGCCAGCTCACCAGGGGTTGAAGGGAACATTCAGTACTTC	CASSPGVEGNIQYF
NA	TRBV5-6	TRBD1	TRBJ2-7	TGTGCCAGCAGCTCCCCCGGGACAGGGGGCCTAACGTCCTACGAGCAGTACTTC	CASSSPGTGGLTSYEQYF
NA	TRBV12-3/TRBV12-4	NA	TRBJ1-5	TGTGCCAGCAGCCCAACAGGGAACCAGCCCCAGCATTTT	CASSPTGNQPQHF
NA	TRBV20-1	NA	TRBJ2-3	TGCAGTGCTTTCCTCACAGATACGCAGTATTTT	CSAFLTDTQYF
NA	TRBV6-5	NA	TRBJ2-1	TGTGCCAGCAGTTTAGAGGGGGGGCTCTCCTACAATGAGCAGTTCTTC	CASSLEGGLSYNEQFF
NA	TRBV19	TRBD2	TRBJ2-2	TGTGCCAGTACCCGGGGGGGCCGCACCGGGGAGCTGTTTTTT	CASTRGGRTGELFF
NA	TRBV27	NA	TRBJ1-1	TGTGCCAGCAGTTCTGGGGCAGGGAGGAACACTGAAGCTTTCTTT	CASSSGAGRNTEAFF
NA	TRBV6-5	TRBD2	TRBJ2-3	TGTGCCAGCAGTTGGCGGGAGAGGCTGGATACGCAGTATTTT	CASSWRERLDTQYF
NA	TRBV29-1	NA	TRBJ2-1	TGCAGCGTTGAAGCCGCGACATACAGCTCCTACAATGAGCAGTTCTTC	CSVEAATYSSYNEQFF
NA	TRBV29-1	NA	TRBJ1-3	TGCAGCGTTGTTACGAGCTCTGGAAACACCATATATTTT	CSVVTSSGNTIYF
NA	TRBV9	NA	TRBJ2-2	TGTGCCAGCAGACATACAGAAACGAACACCGGGGAGCTGTTTTTT	CASRHTETNTGELFF
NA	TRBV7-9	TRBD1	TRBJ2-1	TGTGCCAGCAGCTCCACGACGGGACAGGGAGTACTGCAGTTCTTC	CASSSTTGQGVLQFF
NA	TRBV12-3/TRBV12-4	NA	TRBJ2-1	TGTGCCAGCAGTTGGACAGTCAATGAGCAGTTCTTC	CASSWTVNEQFF
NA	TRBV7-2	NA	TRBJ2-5	TGTGCCAGCAGCCTAGGCTCGACAGGTGACGAGACCCAGTACTTC	CASSLGSTGDETQYF
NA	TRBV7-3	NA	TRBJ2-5	TGTGCCAGCAGCTTAGCGTGGCGTGGGGGGATACAGACCCAGTACTTC	CASSLAWRGGIQTQYF